The 18 T cell receptor beta chains given below trace back to one sample, sequenced in a study of CD8 T cells in ankylosing spondylitis. MiXCR, run by TCRdb on the 5' RACE reads, gives a single entry per CDR3 protein. The data contain 250,000 to 300,000 distinct CDR3 sequences, 15% to 20% of them singletons. Sequenced sample: blood, either unsorted or a sorted T cell fraction (not recorded which). The receptors stem from a male donor with ankylosing spondylitis or in good health (not recorded which).

The chain couples TRBV5-1 to TRBJ2-5, with TRBD2 matching 8 bases. The V gene end was trimmed by 3 bases and the J gene end by 7 bases; junction bases not matched to a gene: 11. Germline V lookup: CDR1 SGHRS, CDR2 YFSETQ. The CDR3 consists of 15 residues. CDR3 residues: CASSSSVAGPGTQYF. In DNA, the CDR3 is TGCGCCAGCAGCTCGTCGGTAGCGGGGCCGGGGACCCAGTACTTC.

This clonotype was recorded a few times. The J gene is TRBJ2-1, the V gene TRBV11-3, with D perhaps matching TRBD1 (6 bases). The ends were cut back, 8 bases at V and 2 bases at J, with 16 bases in the middle. The CDR3 contains 15 residues. Germline V CDR1 and CDR2: SGHNT, YENEEA. In DNA, the CDR3 is TGTGCCAGCGGCGAGACAGGTTCGGCCTACAATGAGCAGTTCTTC. Protein product: CASGETGSAYNEQFF.

This clonotype was counted a few times. The chain uses TRBV27 and TRBJ1-2; D is undetermined. Germline assignment: CDR1 MNHEY and CDR2 SMNVEV (reference sequence). The CDR3 is 13 residues long. V was pared by 3 bases and J by 5 bases, with 10 bases between. CDR3 DNA: TGTGCCAGCAGTTTTACGGCCCTTTATGGCTACACCTTC. It is translated as CASSFTALYGYTF.

The CDR3 DNA is TGTGCCAGCAGTTTACGGGCCAGCCAACCTAACTATGGCTACACCTTC. Protein sequence: CASSLRASQPNYGYTF. The rearrangement uses TRBV12-3 or TRBV12-4 and TRBJ1-2; D not certain. This CDR3 has 16 amino acids. Trimming cost V 2 bases and J 0 bases, with 13 bases left between them.

The chain has TRBV20-1 and TRBJ1-2, with D unclear. The ends were cut back, 0 bases at V and 2 bases at J, with 13 bases in the middle. The CDR3 sequence is 15 residues long. Germline CDR1 is DFQATT and CDR2 is SNEGSKA (reference sequence). CDR3 nucleotide sequence: TGCAGTGCTAGAGATAGGAACCGAGGGAACTATGGCTACACCTTC. It translates to CSARDRNRGNYGYTF.

The chain has TRBV5-5 and TRBJ2-3; 9 nucleotides match TRBD2. V trimming: 7 bases; J trimming: 4 bases; junction bases outside the gene matches: 10. There are 15 residues in the CDR3. Germline-derived CDR1 and CDR2 are SGHKS and YYEKEE (reference sequence). CDR3 DNA: TGTGCCAGCTGCCGAGCGGGAGGCTTCGCAGATACGCAGTATTTT. Residues: CASCRAGGFADTQYF.

The chain couples TRBV3-1 to TRBJ1-1; D perhaps matches TRBD1 (6 bases). There are 13 residues in the CDR3. V was clipped by 1 base and J by 8 bases, with 11 bases between them. The germline CDR1 and CDR2 sequences are LGHDT and YNNKEL (reference sequence). The CDR3 DNA reads as TGTGCCAGCAGCCAAGTGGGGGCAGGGGAAGCTTTCTTT. As protein: CASSQVGAGEAFF. Based on the CDR3 plus reference TRBV3-1 and TRBJ1-1, the full variable domain is DTAVSQTPKYLVTQMGNDKSIKCEQNLGHDTMYWYKQDSKKFLKIMFSYNNKELIINETVPNRFSPKSPDKAHLNLHINSLELGDSAVYFCASSQVGAGEAFFGQGTRLTVV.

This clonotype was counted a few times. The rearrangement uses TRBV7-8 and TRBJ2-3; 12 bases line up with TRBD2. With V trimmed by 4 bases and J by 6 bases, 8 bases remained unmatched. CDR1 SGHVS and CDR2 FQNEAQ come from the germline V gene. The CDR3 totals 16 residues. Here the CDR3 DNA reads TGTGCCAGCAGCTCCTCTAGCGGGGGGGCGGTGGATACGCAGTATTTT. Protein product: CASSSSSGGAVDTQYF.

This clonotype showed up just a few times. The chain uses TRBV20-1 and TRBJ2-1, with a possible D match to TRBD2 (6 bases). Trimming left V 0 bases short and J 6 bases short, with 15 bases between. Looked up from germline, CDR1 is DFQATT and CDR2 is SNEGSKA (reference sequence). This CDR3 comprises 15 residues. This CDR3 is CSARDLRGNSNEQFF. The CDR3 bases are TGCAGTGCTAGAGATCTTCGGGGGAACTCCAATGAGCAGTTCTTC.

DNA for the CDR3: TGCGCCAGCAGCTTAGGGCAGGGGAACACAGATACGCAGTATTTT. Its protein is CASSLGQGNTDTQYF. V and J are TRBV5-1 and TRBJ2-3; D may be TRBD1 (6 bases). CDR1 and CDR2 (germline): SGHRS, YFSETQ. The CDR3 is 15 residues long. V was shortened by 2 bases and J by 2 bases, with 12 bases between the two germline ends.

This clonotype showed up just a few times. The chain uses TRBV12-3 or TRBV12-4 and TRBJ1-3; unclear D gene. V lost 6 bases and J 5 bases, leaving 5 bases between the germline ends. CDR3 size: 11 residues. The CDR3 bases are TGTGCCAGCAGCTCCAGAAACACCATATATTTT. This sequence encodes CASSSRNTIYF.

This clonotype was counted a few times. J is TRBJ1-1 and V is TRBV5-1; 7 bases align to TRBD1. Looked up from germline, CDR1 is SGHRS and CDR2 is YFSETQ. The CDR3 is 14 residues long. V dropped 5 bases and J dropped 1; count of bases not matched to a gene: 5. The CDR3 protein is CASRVTGKNTEAFF. As DNA, the CDR3 is TGCGCCAGCAGGGTGACAGGGAAGAACACTGAAGCTTTCTTT.

This clonotype was seen a handful of times. The chain uses TRBV10-3 and TRBJ1-6; 8 bases line up with TRBD1. The junction had 8 bases not matched to a gene; V was cut back by 3 bases and J by 10 bases. Germline lookup yields CDR1 ENHRY and CDR2 SYGVKD. The CDR3 has 15 residues. This CDR3 is CAISDPTGALSPLHF. In nucleotides, the CDR3 is TGTGCCATCAGTGATCCGACAGGGGCCTTATCACCCCTCCACTTT.

This clonotype has just a few counts. This chain connects TRBV7-6 to TRBJ1-3; TRBD1 might be the D (5 bases). Germline V gives CDR1 SGHVS, CDR2 FNYEAQ. Deletions cut 5 bases from V and 0 bases from J, with 11 bases between. The CDR3 runs to 15 residues. The CDR3 protein is CASSLQGGSGNTIYF. CDR3 nucleotides: TGTGCCAGCAGCCTCCAGGGAGGCTCTGGAAACACCATATATTTT.

The V gene is TRBV6-1, the J gene TRBJ2-5; 10 bases map to TRBD1. Germline assignment: CDR1 MNHNS and CDR2 SASEGT. Trimming cost V 5 bases and J 4 bases; bases outside gene matches: 10. The CDR3 has 16 residues. The CDR3 sequence: CASSIWDRGGRETQYF. The CDR3 nucleotides are TGTGCCAGCAGTATCTGGGACAGGGGAGGGAGAGAGACCCAGTACTTC.

V gene TRBV3-1 combines with J gene TRBJ1-1, with 7 bases lining up with TRBD1. CDR3 length: 13 amino acids. The germline V gene encodes CDR1 LGHDT and CDR2 YNNKEL (reference sequence). V trimming: 2 bases; J trimming: 3 bases; junction bases outside the gene matches: 0. This CDR3 is CASSQTGDTEAFF. The CDR3 DNA follows: TGTGCCAGCAGCCAAACAGGGGACACTGAAGCTTTCTTT.

This clonotype was observed a few times. V is TRBV20-1 and J is TRBJ1-4; TRBD1 is a possible D gene (6 bases). Germline V CDR1 and CDR2: DFQATT, SNEGSKA (reference sequence). This CDR3 comprises 14 residues. Trimming shortened V by 0 bases and J by 2 bases, and 7 bases separated the two germline ends. CDR3 bases: TGCAGTGCTAGAGACAGGGGCACTAATGAAAAACTGTTTTTT. Its translation is CSARDRGTNEKLFF.

The chain combines TRBV2 with TRBJ2-5, with 7 bases identical to TRBD1. The CDR3 is 11 residues long. J gave up 11 bases and V 4 bases, and 4 bases lay outside the gene matches. Germline V gene data show CDR1 as SNHLY and CDR2 as FYNNEI. CDR3 sequence: CASSVDRAQYF. The CDR3 DNA is TGTGCCAGCAGTGTCGACAGGGCACAGTACTTC.